This T cell receptor beta chain was identified in a study of T-cell reconstitution after alpha-beta-depleted transplantation in children. Study conclusions and caveats: In patients about two months after transplant, alpha-beta T cells reportedly arose from several hundred expanded graft clones. T-cell counts and diversity at one year post-transplant came mainly from newly produced T cells. Surviving recipient cells, namely T cells and thymic progenitors, were the source of high day-60 TCRbeta diversity in some patients.

This clonotype was observed a handful of times. The antigen is unknown. CDR1 and CDR2 from the germline V gene are MNHEY and SVGEGT. The J segment lost 0 bases and the V segment lost 4 bases, leaving 4 bases of the junction unmatched. The CDR3 consists of 16 residues. As it was prepared, the TCRbeta library received unique molecular identifiers. One entry per CDR3 protein results from TCRdb running MiXCR on the PCR reads. The data show approximately 650,000 distinct CDR3 sequences, under 15% seen once. V and J are TRBV6-2 or TRBV6-3 and TRBJ2-7, with 12 bases lining up with TRBD2. The clonotype comes from a girl aged 2-15 years with congenital amegakaryocytic thrombocytopenia, due to receive a stem cell transplant. This sample comprised PBMCs, obtained before TCRalphabeta/CD19-depleted stem cell transplant. The CDR3 bases are TGTGCCAGCAGTTCCTGGACTAGCGGGAACTCCTACGAGCAGTACTTC. Its translation is CASSSWTSGNSYEQYF.